One T cell receptor beta chain is described in this entry. The data are from a study of CD8+ T cells in alopecia areata. This CDR3 region has 14 residues. CDR1 and CDR2 (germline): MNHNY, SVGAGI (reference sequence). V was clipped by 5 bases and J by 5 bases; unmatched bases: 7. Extracted RNA was reverse transcribed into cDNA, the sequencing template. Assay: immunoSEQ multiplex PCR; the TCRdb copy retains only in-frame clones and omits some. In the table there are about 150,000 clones, approximately 65% of which are singletons. Treatment of the sample: oral pan-JAK inhibitor, 5-10 mg twice daily. The sequencing here drew on CD4+ T cells sorted from blood, taken at week 4, from a patient treated with tofacitinib. The clonotype was recovered from a human donor with alopecia areata. V is TRBV6-6 and J is TRBJ2-5, with 8 positions matching TRBD1. The CDR3 DNA reads as TGTGCCAGCAGTCCCCGGACAGGGCCCGAGACCCAGTACTTC. It is translated as CASSPRTGPETQYF.